The entry that follows covers one T cell receptor beta chain sequence. Produced via immunoSEQ multiplex PCR; TCRdb's table is partial and in-frame only. The table records some 120,000 clones, around 80% of them present only once. This entry belongs to a study of blood T cell repertoires in COVID-19. The CDR3 is 15 amino acids. The germline V gene encodes CDR1 MRHNA and CDR2 SNTAGT. V lost 0 bases, J lost 1 base, and 0 bases stayed unmatched. The source of this sequence is a man between 65 and 85 years old with acute or convalescent COVID-19. The sample consisted of peripheral blood. The chain is built from TRBV6-4 and TRBJ2-3; TRBD2 aligns across 8 bases. The CDR3 loop reads CASSDSGGGTDTQYF. CDR3 bases: TGTGCCAGCAGTGACTCCGGGGGGGGCACAGATACGCAGTATTTT.